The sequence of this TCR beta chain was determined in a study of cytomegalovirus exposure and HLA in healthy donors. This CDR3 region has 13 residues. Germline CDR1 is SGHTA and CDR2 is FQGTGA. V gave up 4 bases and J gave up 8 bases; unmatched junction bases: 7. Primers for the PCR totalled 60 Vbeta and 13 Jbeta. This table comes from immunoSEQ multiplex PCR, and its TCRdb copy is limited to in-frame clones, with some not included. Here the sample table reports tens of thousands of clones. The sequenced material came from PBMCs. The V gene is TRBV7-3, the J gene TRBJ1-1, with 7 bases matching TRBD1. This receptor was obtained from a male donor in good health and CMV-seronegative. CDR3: CASSSQGGSEAFF. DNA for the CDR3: TGTGCCAGCAGCTCTCAGGGGGGCAGCGAAGCTTTCTTT.